The 32 T cell receptor beta chains below all came from one sample that was sequenced in a study of blood T cells in healthy people across ages. A J-beta primer mix and a sample-barcoded 5' primer were used in a second PCR of roughly 6 to 11 cycles. TCRdb ran MiXCR on the 5' RACE reads and lists one entry per CDR3 protein. The table includes hundreds of thousands of distinct CDR3 sequences, approximately 30% detected once. What was sequenced was blood. The receptors stem from a woman older than 75 in good health.

About this clonotype: Mismatch with germline at one junction end may stem from a read error. The chain is built from TRBV7-2 and TRBJ1-2; 8 bases are a match to TRBD1. There are 15 residues in the CDR3. Germline CDR1 and CDR2: SGHTA and FQGNSA. DNA for the CDR3: TGTGCCGGCAGCTTCGCAACGACAGGGGCCTATGGCTACACCTTC. Protein: CAGSFATTGAYGYTF.

In its sample, this clonotype was seen a few times. The rearrangement joins TRBV7-9 to TRBJ2-3; D remains unclear. This CDR3 region has 12 residues. Germline CDR1 and CDR2: SEHNR and FQNEAQ (reference sequence). V was trimmed by 6 bases and J by 3 bases, leaving 7 bases between them. The CDR3 spells CASRLKTDTQYF. The CDR3 DNA reads as TGTGCCAGCAGGTTAAAAACAGATACGCAGTATTTT. Together with reference TRBV7-9 and TRBJ2-3, the CDR3 gives the full variable domain: DTGVSQNPRHKITKRGQNVTFRCDPISEHNRLYWYRQTLGQGPEFLTYFQNEAQLEKSRLLSDRFSAERPKGSFSTLEIQRTEQGDSAMYLCASRLKTDTQYFGPGTRLTVL.

This chain links TRBV29-1 with TRBJ1-1; D is undetermined. The germline V and J ends were trimmed by 4 bases and 0 bases, with 9 bases remaining between them. The CDR3 consists of 13 residues. CDR1 SQVTM and CDR2 ANQGSEA come from the germline V gene. The CDR3 nucleotides are TGCAGCGTTGTGAAGCCCTTGAACACTGAAGCTTTCTTT. Translating gives CSVVKPLNTEAFF.

The sample holds many counts of this clonotype. J is TRBJ1-1 and V is TRBV9; TRBD1 is a possible D gene (6 bases). The CDR3 runs 15 residues. CDR1 is SGDLS and CDR2 is YYNGEE in the germline V gene. V lost 4 bases and J lost 0, with 13 bases in between. CDR3 amino acids: CASSPRQGMNTEAFF. The CDR3 nucleotides are TGTGCCAGCAGCCCTCGCCAGGGGATGAACACTGAAGCTTTCTTT.

This clonotype was seen many times. The chain carries TRBV7-2 and TRBJ2-7; TRBD2 agrees at 11 bases. The V segment lost 5 bases and the J segment 0 bases; nucleotides outside the gene matches: 9. The CDR3 runs 17 residues. Germline lookup yields CDR1 SGHTA and CDR2 FQGNSA. The CDR3: CASSPGLAAYRSYEQYF. CDR3 in DNA: TGTGCCAGCAGCCCGGGACTAGCGGCTTACCGCTCCTACGAGCAGTACTTC.

The J gene is TRBJ2-3, the V gene TRBV20-1, with TRBD1 matching 7 bases. From germline, CDR1 is DFQATT and CDR2 SNEGSKA (reference sequence). The CDR3 totals 14 residues. J gave up 4 bases and V 3 bases, and 7 bases lay outside the gene matches. This CDR3 is CSARPRGPADTQYF. Written as DNA, the CDR3 is TGCAGTGCTAGGCCAAGGGGGCCGGCAGATACGCAGTATTTT.

Details on this clonotype: Just one base apart from a much larger clone, this may be a read error. As DNA, the CDR3 is TGTGCCAGCAACCAAGAGGGGCAGGGGTATAATTCACCCCCCCACTTT. Residues: CASNQEGQGYNSPPHF. This rearrangement joins TRBV14 to TRBJ1-6, with a weak D call TRBD1 (6 bases). CDR3 size: 16 residues. Germline lookup yields CDR1 SGHDN and CDR2 FVKESK.

Points on this clonotype: Being one base from a much bigger clone, this may be a read error. This chain links TRBV6-5 with TRBJ2-3; 8 bases match TRBD1. Germline CDR1 is MNHEY and CDR2 is SVGAGI. The CDR3 covers 15 residues. In DNA, the CDR3 is TGTGCCGGCAGTTACGGGCAGGGGGCTGTAGATACGCAGTATTTT. Translated, it gives CAGSYGQGAVDTQYF.

This clonotype was detected ten times or more. The rearrangement links TRBV30 to TRBJ1-1; D is ambiguous. Germline V lookup: CDR1 GTSNPN, CDR2 SVGIG (reference sequence). The CDR3 loop spans 12 amino acids. V was cut by 1 base and J by 9 bases, with 12 bases left in between. CDR3 sequence: CAWSESTPKAFF. The CDR3, as DNA: TGTGCCTGGAGTGAATCAACGCCCAAAGCTTTCTTT.

This clonotype came up many times. V is TRBV7-2 and J is TRBJ2-3, with 8 bases lining up with TRBD2. The CDR3 is 15 amino acids. CDR1 and CDR2 (germline): SGHTA, FQGNSA. V lost 3 bases and J lost 2; bases outside the gene matches: 4. The CDR3 loop reads CASSFQRGTTDTQYF. As DNA, the CDR3 is TGTGCCAGCAGCTTCCAGCGGGGGACCACAGATACGCAGTATTTT. Supplemented by reference TRBV7-2 and TRBJ2-3, the full variable domain reads GAGVSQSPSNKVTEKGKDVELRCDPISGHTALYWYRQSLGQGLEFLIYFQGNSAPDKSGLPSDRFSAERTGGSVSTLTIQRTQQEDSAVYLCASSFQRGTTDTQYFGPGTRLTVL.

The sample holds many counts of this clonotype. The V call is TRBV28, the J call TRBJ2-7; the D call may be TRBD1 or TRBD2 (5 bases each). The CDR3 runs to 15 residues. Germline CDR1 MDHEN, CDR2 SYDVKM. V was cut by 3 bases and J by 2 bases, with 14 bases left in between. The CDR3 DNA follows: TGTGCCAGCAGTTTGCTCGGGACGGGGCCCTACGAGCAGTACTTC. Amino acids: CASSLLGTGPYEQYF.

About this clonotype itself: This clone may be a read error of a much larger clone one base away. The chain employs TRBV7-3 and TRBJ2-6; 7 nucleotides line up with TRBD1. Looked up from germline, CDR1 is SGHTA and CDR2 is FQGTGA. This CDR3 has 17 amino acids. This CDR3 is CTSSLGPGTAGANVLTF. The CDR3 coding sequence is TGTACCAGCAGCTTAGGGCCGGGGACAGCTGGGGCCAACGTCCTGACTTTC.

Worth noting for this clonotype: Since a much larger clone is just one base distant, this may be a read error. The chain has TRBV6-5 and TRBJ1-2; TRBD1 agrees at 7 bases. V shed 10 bases and J 4 bases; nucleotides not matched to a gene: 15. Germline loops: CDR1 MNHEY, CDR2 SVGAGI. CDR3 length: 15 residues. The CDR3 here is CATSRGDSGIYGYTF. CDR3 nucleotides: TGTGCCACCTCCCGCGGGGACAGTGGTATCTATGGCTACACCTTC.

Ten or more counts support this clonotype. A single base separates this from a much larger clone, so it may be a read error. The rearrangement links TRBV20-1 to TRBJ2-7, with D possibly being TRBD2 (5 bases). The CDR3 spans 11 residues. Germline V gene sequence: CDR1 DFQATT, CDR2 SNEGSKA (reference sequence). CDR3 bases: TGCAGGGCTAGCAGCCAGGACGAGCAGTACTTC. This sequence encodes CRASSQDEQYF.

This clonotype appeared many times. The chain couples TRBV4-2 to TRBJ2-7; 11 positions match TRBD1. CDR1 is LGHNA and CDR2 is YNFKEQ in the germline V gene. The CDR3 length is 16 residues. Trimming took 4 bases from V and 2 from J; bases not matched to a gene: 7. In DNA form, the CDR3 reads TGTGCCAGCAGCCTGCACTCGGGACAGGGGGCCTACGAGCAGTACTTC. This translates into CASSLHSGQGAYEQYF.

About this clonotype itself: A read error may explain this, as a much larger clone is one base away. V gene TRBV7-6 combines with J gene TRBJ2-1, with 11 nucleotides matching TRBD2. In germline, CDR1 is SGHVS, CDR2 FNYEAQ. The CDR3 is 16 residues long. The CDR3 nucleotides are TGTACCAGCAGCTTGACTAGCGGGGTCTTGAGAAATGAGCAGTTCTTC. This translates into CTSSLTSGVLRNEQFF. The full variable domain, completed using reference TRBV7-6 and TRBJ2-1, is GAGVSQSPRYKVTKRGQDVALRCDPISGHVSLYWYRQALGQGPEFLTYFNYEAQQDKSGLPNDRFSAERPEGSISTLTIQRTEQRDSAMYRCTSSLTSGVLRNEQFFGPGTRLTVL.

The table lists this clonotype with many counts. J is TRBJ2-3 and V is TRBV12-3 or TRBV12-4; possible D gene TRBD1, 6 bases. The CDR3 extends over 15 amino acids. The V end lost 1 base, the J end lost 2 bases, and 10 bases lay between the germline ends. The CDR3, as DNA: TGTGCCAGCAGTTTAGTACAGGGAAACACAGATACGCAGTATTTT. Protein product: CASSLVQGNTDTQYF.

As to this clonotype: One base away lies a much larger clone, so this may be a sequencing read error. CDR3 sequence (DNA): TGTGCCGGCAGTTCTGACACCAGCTATGGCTACACCTTC. This encodes CAGSSDTSYGYTF. The chain employs TRBV6-2 or TRBV6-3 and TRBJ1-2, with D uncertain. CDR1 MNHEY and CDR2 SVGEGT come from the germline V gene. There are 13 residues in the CDR3.

The chain combines TRBV29-1 with TRBJ2-4; possible D gene TRBD2, 6 bases. Near its end, the DNA agrees better with TRBJ2-5, so the J call may be wrong. Germline CDR1 is SQVTM and CDR2 is ANQGSEA. The CDR3 sequence is 14 residues long. As DNA, the CDR3 is TGCAGCGTTGTGGGGACTTTCCTCCAAGAGACCCAGTACTTC. Translating gives CSVVGTFLQETQYF.

A word on this clonotype: Likely a read error: the CDR3 ends without its conserved phenylalanine or tryptophan. Because the CDR3's place on the DNA is in doubt, the DNA is left out and the CDR3 is given as listed by TCRdb. The chain has TRBV28 and TRBJ2-1; TRBD1 is taken as the D call from the table, unchecked against the DNA. The germline gives CDR1 MDHEN, CDR2 SYDVKM. The CDR3 is 17 residues long, ends included. CDR3 residues: CASSLTRTTIGGYTFGS.

The sample holds a few counts of this clonotype. A read error may be the cause here, since a much bigger clone is one base away. This chain connects TRBV7-2 to TRBJ2-1, with D possibly TRBD1 on 6 matching bases. This CDR3 is 17 amino acids long. Germline CDR1 and CDR2: SGHTA and FQGNSA. The CDR3 reads CANSFVFGGGFYNEQFF. CDR3 sequence (DNA): TGTGCCAACAGCTTCGTTTTTGGGGGCGGCTTTTACAATGAGCAGTTCTTC.

This clonotype was observed a few times. With a much larger clone just one base away, this may be a read error. The chain combines TRBV6-2 or TRBV6-3 with TRBJ2-5, with unresolved D. Trimming shortened V by 2 bases and J by 11 bases, and 18 bases separated the two germline ends. This CDR3 spans 14 amino acids. Germline V CDR1 and CDR2: MNHEY, SVGEGT. The CDR3 nucleotides are TGTGCCAGCAGTTACATTGGCGGTTACAATGAGCAGTACTTC. Protein: CASSYIGGYNEQYF.

Many counts were recorded for this clonotype. J is TRBJ1-2 and V is TRBV3-1; D not certain. From germline, CDR1 is LGHDT and CDR2 YNNKEL (reference sequence). The CDR3 sequence is 14 residues long. V lost 5 bases, J lost 4 bases, and 14 bases lay in between. This CDR3 is CASSSPGIPYGYTF. The CDR3 DNA follows: TGTGCCAGCAGCTCACCTGGGATCCCCTATGGCTACACCTTC.

This sequence joins TRBV9 and TRBJ1-4; possibly TRBD1 for D (5 bases). Germline V gene lookup returns CDR1 SGDLS and CDR2 YYNGEE. This CDR3 contains 14 residues. The V and J ends lost 4 bases and 5 bases respectively, with 12 bases between them. CDR3 nucleotide sequence: TGTGCCAGCAGCTCCTGGGACGGGAATGAAAAACTGTTTTTT. As protein: CASSSWDGNEKLFF.

This clonotype was observed many times. This rearrangement joins TRBV28 to TRBJ2-1, with TRBD2 identical over 16 bases. Germline V gene data show CDR1 as MDHEN and CDR2 as SYDVKM. This CDR3 spans 17 amino acids. The V and J ends lost 5 bases and 7 bases, in that order; junction bases with no gene match: 8. The CDR3 loop is CASSPTGTSGGANEQFF. Here the CDR3 DNA reads TGTGCCAGCAGTCCCACCGGGACTAGCGGGGGGGCAAATGAGCAGTTCTTC.

This clonotype occurred many times. The chain joins TRBV5-6 to TRBJ2-3; 14 nucleotides align to TRBD2. The CDR3 covers 20 residues. J lost 2 bases, V lost 4 bases, and 15 bases had no gene match. Germline lookup yields CDR1 SGHDT and CDR2 YYEEEE. CDR3 bases: TGTGCCAGCAGCACCACCGGGACTAGCGGGGGCCCGAGCTTCACAGATACGCAGTATTTT. Translation gives CASSTTGTSGGPSFTDTQYF.

This clonotype has just a few counts. This could be a read error, since a much larger clone is one nucleotide away. This sequence joins TRBV29-1 and TRBJ2-1; 7 bases fit TRBD1. Germline loops: CDR1 SQVTM, CDR2 ANQGSEA. The CDR3 loop spans 16 amino acids. The J segment lost 1 base and the V segment lost 3 bases, leaving 9 bases of the junction unmatched. The CDR3: CSVDRSRGLSYNEQFF. Written as DNA, the CDR3 is TGCAGCGTTGACAGGTCGAGGGGGCTTTCCTACAATGAGCAGTTCTTC.

This clonotype showed up many times. The V gene is TRBV12-3 or TRBV12-4, the J gene TRBJ1-6; no definite D call. The germline V and J ends were trimmed by 3 bases and 6 bases, with 3 bases remaining between them. The CDR3 contains 12 residues. CDR3 DNA sequence: TGTGCCAGCAGTTTTAGTAATTCACCCCTCCACTTT. It is translated as CASSFSNSPLHF.

The sample holds a few counts of this clonotype. The genes are TRBV30 and TRBJ1-2, with 7 bases matching TRBD1. Unmatched junction bases numbered 2, after V lost 0 bases and J lost 4 bases. CDR1 is GTSNPN and CDR2 is SVGIG in the germline V gene (reference sequence). The CDR3 runs 13 residues. CDR3 in DNA: TGTGCCTGGAGTGTACAGGGGAGCTATGGCTACACCTTC. This sequence encodes CAWSVQGSYGYTF.

This clonotype has at least ten counts. This chain joins TRBV30 and TRBJ2-7, with D unresolved. V lost 3 bases and J 3 bases, leaving 6 bases between the germline ends. This CDR3 has 11 amino acids. Germline V gene lookup returns CDR1 GTSNPN and CDR2 SVGIG (reference sequence). The CDR3 coding sequence is TGTGCCTGGAGGACGGACTACGAGCAGTACTTC. Translating gives CAWRTDYEQYF.

This clonotype has a handful of counts. The gene calls are TRBV15 and TRBJ2-5; D not resolved. The tail of the sequence fits TRBJ2-7 better, so the J call may be wrong. Germline V gene lookup returns CDR1 LNHNV and CDR2 YYDKDF (reference sequence). This CDR3 is 13 amino acids long. CDR3 in amino acids: CATSWDVRHEQYF. The DNA for the CDR3 is TGTGCCACCAGCTGGGATGTGAGGCACGAGCAGTACTTC.

This rearrangement joins TRBV12-3 or TRBV12-4 to TRBJ2-2, with a weak D call TRBD2 (6 bases). This CDR3 is built from 16 residues. V shed 4 bases and J shed 2 bases, with 14 bases lying between them. The CDR3 region is CASSWVAGTNTGELFF. The CDR3 DNA reads as TGTGCCAGCAGTTGGGTGGCGGGGACCAACACCGGGGAGCTGTTTTTT.